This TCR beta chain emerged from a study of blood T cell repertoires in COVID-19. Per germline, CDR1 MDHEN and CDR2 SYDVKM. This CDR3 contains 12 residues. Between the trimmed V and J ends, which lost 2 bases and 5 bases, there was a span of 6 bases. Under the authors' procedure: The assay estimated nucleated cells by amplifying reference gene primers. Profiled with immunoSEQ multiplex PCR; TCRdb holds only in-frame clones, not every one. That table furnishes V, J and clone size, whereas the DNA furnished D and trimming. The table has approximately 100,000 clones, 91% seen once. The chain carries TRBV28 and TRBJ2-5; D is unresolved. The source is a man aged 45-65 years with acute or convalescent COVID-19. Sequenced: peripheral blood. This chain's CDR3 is CASSLARETQYF. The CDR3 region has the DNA TGTGCCAGCAGTTTAGCCAGGGAGACCCAGTACTTC.